This is a list of T cell receptor beta chains from one sample in a study of cytomegalovirus exposure and HLA in healthy donors. The data were produced by immunoSEQ multiplex PCR, yet TCRdb's version contains in-frame clones alone and is incomplete. Here the sample spans 200,000 to 300,000 clones, around 91% being singletons. The sequencing input was PBMCs. The receptors were sampled from a woman aged 25 to 45 in good health and CMV-seronegative. CDR3s include the opening cysteine and the closing phenylalanine or tryptophan.

TRBV11-2 | 14 | CASSLPGGLETQYF
TRBV7-7 | 14 | CASSSGQGSYEQYF
TRBV5-8 | 14 | CASPAGEYPDTQYF
TRBV27 | 14 | CASRRTAGEETQYF
TRBV19 | 15 | CASSIGGGPTNEQYF
TRBV6-5 | 16 | CASSYEGTGDTYEQFF
TRBV5-1 | 14 | CASSWTGNSYEQYF
TRBV9 | 18 | CASSHPAVLAGGTYEQYF
TRBV6-1 | 17 | CASSEAIPGQGNGEQYF
TRBV28 | 14 | CASGLQGEPGELFF
TRBV5-5 | 16 | CASSLDLHYSGNTIYF
TRBV28 | 13 | CASSLGGDREAFF
TRBV5-4 | 17 | CASSSGASGRYTDTQYF
TRBV9 | 15 | CASSLAGTEDNIQYF
TRBV4-1 | 16 | CASSQLRNLRDNEQFF
TRBV29-1 | 14 | CSVVTAGVGETQYF
TRBV28 | 13 | CASSPGRSDIQYF
TRBV27 | 15 | CASSLRLAGGDEQFF
TRBV2 | 15 | CASRRLAGKRNEQFF
TRBV29-1 | 15 | CSVEGRTSDDYEQYF
TRBV28 | 13 | CASSPGRGYEQYF
TRBV6-1 | 14 | CASSEGQSTDTQYF